The rows below give T cell receptor beta chains drawn from one sample of a study of blood T cells in healthy people across ages. A single record per CDR3 protein comes from TCRdb applying MiXCR to the 5' RACE reads. This sample yields around 940,000 distinct CDR3 sequences, of which roughly half are seen a single time; around a fifth belongs to the top ten. Sequenced sample: blood. The source is a woman in her sixties in good health. Each CDR3 is given with its conserved first and last residue. Fields, in order: CDR3 DNA, CDR3 protein, V gene, D gene, J gene, clone size. D genes are given only for firm matches. Clone size is given for some rows only: seen once, a few or many times, or a class if the clone is expanded.

TGTGCCAGCAGTCCCTCAGGGACAGTTCGAAGCGAGCAGTTCTTC	CASSPSGTVRSEQFF	TRBV12-3/TRBV12-4	TRBD1	TRBJ2-1	-
TGTGCCAGCAGTCTTTATTTCGGGAGTTCAGATACGCAGTATTTT	CASSLYFGSSDTQYF	TRBV14	-	TRBJ2-3	few
TGTGCCAGCAGCCGCACGGGACAGGGCAAGTACTTC	CASSRTGQGKYF	TRBV3-1	TRBD1	TRBJ2-7	-
TGTGCCACCAGCAGAGATCCGGACTACGAGCAGTACTTC	CATSRDPDYEQYF	TRBV15	-	TRBJ2-7	few
TGCAGCGTCCCGATCCCGGACGGGGGCGGCTACACCTTC	CSVPIPDGGGYTF	TRBV29-1	-	TRBJ1-2	-
TGTGCCAGCAGCCAAGAAGGCAGGGGGTACTATGGCTACACCTTC	CASSQEGRGYYGYTF	TRBV4-2	TRBD1	TRBJ1-2	few
TGTGCCAGCAGCGTAGGTCCTCTCTACGAGCAGTACTTC	CASSVGPLYEQYF	TRBV9	-	TRBJ2-7	few
TGTGCCAGCAGTCACACCTCGAAGGGGGGTTGGGGCGAGCAGTACTTC	CASSHTSKGGWGEQYF	TRBV27	-	TRBJ2-7	few
TGCAGTGCTAGTCCCGGACTAGCGGGAGGGTTCAACTACGAGCAGTACTTT	CSASPGLAGGFNYEQYF	TRBV20-1	TRBD2	TRBJ2-3	few
TGTGCCAGCAGATCCCCCGCCAGGCCGAACTACGAGCAGTACTTC	CASRSPARPNYEQYF	TRBV28	-	TRBJ2-7	-
TGCAGTGCTAGTATGGTAGCCCAAGAGACCCAGTACTTC	CSASMVAQETQYF	TRBV20-1	-	TRBJ2-5	few
TGCGCCAGCAGCCTGTCATCTAGCTACGTGGCCAACGTCCTGACTTTC	CASSLSSSYVANVLTF	TRBV5-1	-	TRBJ2-6	-
TGCGCCAGCAGCCTCCGGGTGACAGGGTCCTACGAGCAGTACTTC	CASSLRVTGSYEQYF	TRBV4-1	TRBD1	TRBJ2-7	-
TGTGCCAGCAGGGTACAGGGAAACACTGAAGCTTTCTTT	CASRVQGNTEAFF	TRBV7-8	-	TRBJ1-1	-
TGTGCCAGCAGCCGCGGTTGGGGGGAGACCCAGTACTTC	CASSRGWGETQYF	TRBV12-3/TRBV12-4	-	TRBJ2-5	-
TGTGCCAGCAGTCCTCTAAGGAACTATGGCTACACCTTC	CASSPLRNYGYTF	TRBV27	-	TRBJ1-2	few
TGTGCCAGCAGGTCGGCGGGGGGTGAGACCCAGTACTTC	CASRSAGGETQYF	TRBV7-2	TRBD2	TRBJ2-5	-
TGCAGCGCGTCCTTCCATAACTCTGGGGCCAACGTCCTGACTTTC	CSASFHNSGANVLTF	TRBV29-1	-	TRBJ2-6	-
TGTGCCAGCAGCCCACAGAAGGGTGGCACAGATACGCAGTATTTT	CASSPQKGGTDTQYF	TRBV25-1	-	TRBJ2-3	many
TGTGCCAGCATGACTTTTGGACCTACATTGGGTGGCTACACCTTC	CASMTFGPTLGGYTF	TRBV2	-	TRBJ1-2	few
TGTGCCATCAGTGAGGGGTCAAGATTTCCCTACGAGCAGTACTTC	CAISEGSRFPYEQYF	TRBV10-3	-	TRBJ2-7	few
TGTGCCAGCCAGTCCTCTGCTACAGGGGGACTAGCTAACTATGGCTACACCTTC	CASQSSATGGLANYGYTF	TRBV28	TRBD1	TRBJ1-2	once
TGTGCCATCAGTCCGGGGCCAGCTGAAGCTTTCTTT	CAISPGPAEAFF	TRBV10-3	-	TRBJ1-1	-
TGTGCCAGCAGCTATACAGAGGGGTTGCGGTACTTC	CASSYTEGLRYF	TRBV12-3/TRBV12-4	-	TRBJ2-5	-
TGCGCCAGCAGCCAACACAGGGGTTTTAATGAAAAACTGTTTTTT	CASSQHRGFNEKLFF	TRBV4-3	TRBD1	TRBJ1-4	few
TGTGCCAGCAGTGAGGGGGGGACTGGAGCCTACGAGCAGTACTTC	CASSEGGTGAYEQYF	TRBV6-5	-	TRBJ2-7	-
TGTGCCAGCACCAGACAGACGCCTCGATACAACTATGGCTACACCTTC	CASTRQTPRYNYGYTF	TRBV4-2	-	TRBJ1-2	few
TGCGCCAACAGCTGGTTCGGGAGTGGCAATGAGCAGTTCTTC	CANSWFGSGNEQFF	TRBV5-1	-	TRBJ2-1	-
TGTGCCAGCAGCAAGCAGAGAATGAACACTGAAGCTTTCTTT	CASSKQRMNTEAFF	TRBV7-6	-	TRBJ1-1	-
TGTGCCAGCAGCTTGGGTCAGGGGGTTTGGGAGCAGTACTTC	CASSLGQGVWEQYF	TRBV5-5	TRBD1	TRBJ2-4	-
TGCGCCAGCAGCGCCGAGATGAACACTGAAGCTTTCTTT	CASSAEMNTEAFF	TRBV5-1	-	TRBJ1-1	few
TGTGCCTGGGAGCCTTCCCCGGGACTAGTTGTAACAGATACGCAGTATTTT	CAWEPSPGLVVTDTQYF	TRBV30	TRBD2	TRBJ2-3	-
TGCAGCGTTCAGGACAGGAAAGATTCACCCCTCCACTTT	CSVQDRKDSPLHF	TRBV29-1	TRBD1	TRBJ1-6	few
TGTGCCAGCTCACCACCAACTTCTCGGGGTGGCTACACCTTC	CASSPPTSRGGYTF	TRBV18	-	TRBJ1-2	-
TGCAGCGTGGGCGGATACAATGAGCAGTTCTTC	CSVGGYNEQFF	TRBV29-1	-	TRBJ2-1	many
TGCAGTGGTCACAAATCTCGGGCCAATAAGCAGTTCTTC	CSGHKSRANKQFF	TRBV20-1	-	TRBJ2-1	-
TGCAGTGCTAGTAGTCTGATGGAGGGGGATACGCACTACGAGCAGTACTTC	CSASSLMEGDTHYEQYF	TRBV20-1	-	TRBJ2-7	-